Listed here are 5 T cell receptor beta chains from one sample, sequenced in a study of blood T cell repertoires in COVID-19 (TCRdb year 2020). Library preparation employed the immunoSEQ multiplex PCR assay. Imported from immuneACCESS, the table was reduced by TCRdb to in-frame sequences with V and J called. These copies leave out some clones; in studies compared against another copy, an unresolved V gene accounts for under half, and the cause of the remainder is not known. A total of some 250,000 clones appear in this sample, 80% to 85% of them only once. The ten biggest clones cover approximately 3.5% of the sample. Sample: peripheral blood. The receptors derive from a woman under 30 with acute or convalescent COVID-19.

The chain uses TRBV12-5 and TRBJ2-6; D perhaps matches TRBD2 (5 bases). The CDR3 is 21 amino acids. Germline values: CDR1 LGHNT, CDR2 FRNRAP. The germline V and J ends were trimmed by 0 bases and 2 bases, with 23 bases remaining between them. DNA of the CDR3: TGTGCTAGTGGTTTGGTACTAGGTTTGGTCATGCCTACCCCTGGGGCCAACGTCCTGACTTTC. It encodes CASGLVLGLVMPTPGANVLTF.

The sample holds one count of this clone. The genes are TRBV5-4 and TRBJ2-1; D gene ambiguous. The length of the CDR3 is 13 residues. Looked up from germline, CDR1 is SGHNT and CDR2 is YYREEE (reference sequence). V was clipped by 0 bases and J by 10 bases, with 11 bases between them. CDR3 residues: CASSLASSWEQFF. CDR3 nucleotide sequence: TGTGCCAGCAGCTTGGCGAGCTCCTGGGAGCAGTTCTTC.

The gene calls are TRBV7-2 and TRBJ1-1, with no clear D. This CDR3 comprises 13 residues. Germline V lookup: CDR1 SGHTA, CDR2 FQGNSA. V lost 1 base, J lost 4 bases, and 7 bases lay in between. This CDR3 is CASSLVGSTEAFF. CDR3 sequence (DNA): TGTGCCAGCAGCTTAGTAGGGAGCACTGAAGCTTTCTTT.

This chain links TRBV6-1 with TRBJ1-2, with unresolved D. Trimming took off 1 base at V and 1 base at J, with 7 bases between the two ends. CDR3 size: 14 residues. Germline loops: CDR1 MNHNS, CDR2 SASEGT. CDR3 residues: CASSEDRGNYGYTF. The CDR3 coding sequence is TGTGCCAGCAGTGAAGATCGGGGTAACTATGGCTACACCTTC.

The sample holds a few counts of this clone. The chain links TRBV27 to TRBJ1-2; 12 nucleotides match TRBD1. The CDR3 has 16 residues. V was clipped by 6 bases and J by 5 bases; unmatched bases: 10. The germline V gene encodes CDR1 MNHEY and CDR2 SMNVEV (reference sequence). CDR3 residues: CASRGGTGGGFYGYTF. The DNA of the CDR3 is TGTGCCAGCAGGGGCGGGACAGGGGGCGGGTTTTATGGCTACACCTTC.